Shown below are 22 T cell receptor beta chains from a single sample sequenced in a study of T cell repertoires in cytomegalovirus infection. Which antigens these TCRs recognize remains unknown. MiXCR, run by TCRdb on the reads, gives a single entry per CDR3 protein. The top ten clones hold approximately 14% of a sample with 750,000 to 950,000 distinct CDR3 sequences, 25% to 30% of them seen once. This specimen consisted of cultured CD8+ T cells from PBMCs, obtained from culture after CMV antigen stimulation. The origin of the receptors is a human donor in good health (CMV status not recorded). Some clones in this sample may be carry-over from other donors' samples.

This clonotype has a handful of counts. CDR3 nucleotides: TGCGCCAGCAGCCAAGGGGCTTGGAACACTGAAGCTTTCTTT. It is translated as CASSQGAWNTEAFF. The chain uses TRBV4-1 and TRBJ1-1; D gene ambiguous. Trimming left V 1 base short and J 1 base short, with 7 bases between. This CDR3 has 14 residues. The germline CDR1 and CDR2 sequences are MGHRA and YSYEKL.

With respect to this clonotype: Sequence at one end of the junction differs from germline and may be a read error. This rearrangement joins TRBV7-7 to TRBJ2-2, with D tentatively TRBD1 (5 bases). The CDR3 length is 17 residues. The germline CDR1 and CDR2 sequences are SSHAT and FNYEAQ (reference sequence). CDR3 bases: TGTGCTAGCAGCTTAGGGCAGGGAAAAGCAAACACCGGGGAGCTGTTTTTT. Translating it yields CASSLGQGKANTGELFF.

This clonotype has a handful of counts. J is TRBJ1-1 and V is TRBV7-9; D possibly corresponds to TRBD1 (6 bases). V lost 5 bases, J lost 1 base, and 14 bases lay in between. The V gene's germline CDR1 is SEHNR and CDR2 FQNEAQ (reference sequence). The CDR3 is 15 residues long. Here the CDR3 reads CASSLPKGQNTEAFF. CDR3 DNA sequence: TGTGCCAGCAGCCTCCCCAAGGGACAGAACACTGAAGCTTTCTTT.

The CDR3 is CASSPGLAGVEEQYV. For the CDR3, the DNA is TGTGCCAGCAGCCCGGGACTAGCGGGGGTGGAGGAGCAGTACGTC. This chain joins TRBV7-9 and TRBJ2-7; 14 bases are a match to TRBD2. The V and J ends lost 5 bases and 7 bases, in that order; junction bases with no gene match: 7. CDR3 length equals 15 residues. In germline, CDR1 is SEHNR, CDR2 FQNEAQ (reference sequence).

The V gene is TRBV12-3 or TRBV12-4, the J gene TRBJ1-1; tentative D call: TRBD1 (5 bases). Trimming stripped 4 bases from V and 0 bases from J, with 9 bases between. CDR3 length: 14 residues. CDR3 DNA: TGTGCCAGCAGTTGGGGCAGTATGAACACTGAAGCTTTCTTT. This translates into CASSWGSMNTEAFF.

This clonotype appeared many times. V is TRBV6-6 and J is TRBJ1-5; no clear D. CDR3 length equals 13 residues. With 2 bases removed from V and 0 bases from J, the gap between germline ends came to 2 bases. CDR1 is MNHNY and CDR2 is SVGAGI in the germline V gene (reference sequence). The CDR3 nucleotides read TGTGCCAGCAGTTACGATAGCAATCAGCCCCAGCATTTT. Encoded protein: CASSYDSNQPQHF.

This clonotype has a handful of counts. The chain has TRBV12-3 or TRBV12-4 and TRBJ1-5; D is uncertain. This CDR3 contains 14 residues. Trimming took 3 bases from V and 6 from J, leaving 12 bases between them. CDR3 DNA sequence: TGTGCCAGCAGTTTGGGTAGGTCAAGTCAGCCCCAGCATTTT. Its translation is CASSLGRSSQPQHF.

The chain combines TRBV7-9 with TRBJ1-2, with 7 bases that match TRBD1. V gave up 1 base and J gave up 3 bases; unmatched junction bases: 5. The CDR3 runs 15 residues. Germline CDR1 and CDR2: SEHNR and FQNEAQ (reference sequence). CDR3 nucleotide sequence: TGTGCCAGCAGCTTAGGATTAGGGGGCGACTATGGCTACACCTTC. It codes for CASSLGLGGDYGYTF.

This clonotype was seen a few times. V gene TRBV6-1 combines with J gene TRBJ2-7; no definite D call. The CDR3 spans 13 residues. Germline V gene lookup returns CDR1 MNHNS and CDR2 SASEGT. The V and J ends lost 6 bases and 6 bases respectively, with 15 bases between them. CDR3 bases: TGTGCCAGCAGCGGGCAGCTCTTGGGCGAGCAGTACTTC. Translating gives CASSGQLLGEQYF.

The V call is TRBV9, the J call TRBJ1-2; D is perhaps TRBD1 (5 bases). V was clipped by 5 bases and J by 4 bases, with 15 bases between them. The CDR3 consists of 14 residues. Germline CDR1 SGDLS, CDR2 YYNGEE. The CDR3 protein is CASSPRDGGYGYTF. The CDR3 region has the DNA TGTGCCAGCAGTCCCAGGGATGGAGGCTATGGCTACACCTTC.

CDR3 DNA sequence: TGTGCCAGCAGCCCCACAGGGATAGGCCTTCAGCCCCAGCATTTT. Protein product: CASSPTGIGLQPQHF. V gene TRBV3-1 combines with J gene TRBJ1-5, with a possible D match to TRBD1 (6 bases). CDR1 is LGHDT, CDR2 YNNKEL, per germline (reference sequence). Between the trimmed V and J ends, which lost 4 bases and 6 bases, there was a span of 16 bases. The CDR3 length is 15 residues.

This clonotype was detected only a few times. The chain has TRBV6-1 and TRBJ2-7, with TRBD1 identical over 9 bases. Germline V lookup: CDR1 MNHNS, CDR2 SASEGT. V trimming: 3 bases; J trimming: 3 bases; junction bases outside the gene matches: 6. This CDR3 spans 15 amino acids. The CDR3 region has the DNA TGTGCCAGCAGTGACCCCGGGACAGGGAACTACGAGCAGTACTTC. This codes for CASSDPGTGNYEQYF.

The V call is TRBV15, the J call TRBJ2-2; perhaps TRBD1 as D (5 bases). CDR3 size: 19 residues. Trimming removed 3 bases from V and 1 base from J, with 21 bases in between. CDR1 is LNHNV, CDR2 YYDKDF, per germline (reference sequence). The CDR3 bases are TGTGCCACCAGCAGCCTAGTCTTCAGAGGCAGGGAGAACACCGGGGAGCTGTTTTTT. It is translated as CATSSLVFRGRENTGELFF.

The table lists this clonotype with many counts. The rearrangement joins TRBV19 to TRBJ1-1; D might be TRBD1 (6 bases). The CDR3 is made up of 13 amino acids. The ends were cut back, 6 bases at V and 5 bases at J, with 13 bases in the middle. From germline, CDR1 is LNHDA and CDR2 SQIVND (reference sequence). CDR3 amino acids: CASSSLQGTEAFF. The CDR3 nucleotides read TGTGCCAGTAGCAGTTTACAGGGAACTGAAGCTTTCTTT.

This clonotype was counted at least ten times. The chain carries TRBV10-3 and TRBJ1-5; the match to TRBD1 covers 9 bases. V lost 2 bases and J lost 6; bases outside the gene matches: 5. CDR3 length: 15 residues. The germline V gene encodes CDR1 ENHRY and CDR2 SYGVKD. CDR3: CAISEAGQGTQPQHF. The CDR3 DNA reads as TGTGCCATCAGTGAGGCGGGACAGGGTACTCAGCCCCAGCATTTT.

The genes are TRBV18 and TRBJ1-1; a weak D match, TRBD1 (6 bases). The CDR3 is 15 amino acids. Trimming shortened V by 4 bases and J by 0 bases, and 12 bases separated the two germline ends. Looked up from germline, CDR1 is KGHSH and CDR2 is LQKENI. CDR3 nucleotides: TGTGCCAGCTCACTTGACAGGTATCTGAACACTGAAGCTTTCTTT. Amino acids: CASSLDRYLNTEAFF. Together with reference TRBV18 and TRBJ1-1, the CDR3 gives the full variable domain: NAGVMQNPRHLVRRRGQEARLRCSPMKGHSHVYWYRQLPEEGLKFMVYLQKENIIDESGMPKERFSAEFPKEGPSILRIQQVVRGDSAAYFCASSLDRYLNTEAFFGQGTRLTVV.

The CDR3: CATTGGTEAFF. CDR3 sequence (DNA): TGTGCCACCACTGGGGGCACTGAAGCTTTCTTT. The rearrangement uses TRBV19 and TRBJ1-1; TRBD1 might be the D (5 bases). V was clipped by 10 bases and J by 4 bases, with 10 bases between them. The germline V gene has CDR1 LNHDA and CDR2 SQIVND (reference sequence). The CDR3 sequence is 11 residues long.

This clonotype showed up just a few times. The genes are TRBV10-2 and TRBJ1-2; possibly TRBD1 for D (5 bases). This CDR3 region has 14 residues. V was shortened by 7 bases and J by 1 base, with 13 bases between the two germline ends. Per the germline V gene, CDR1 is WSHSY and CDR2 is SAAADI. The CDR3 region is CASTRAGGNYGYTF. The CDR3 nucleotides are TGCGCCAGCACTAGAGCGGGGGGTAACTATGGCTACACCTTC.

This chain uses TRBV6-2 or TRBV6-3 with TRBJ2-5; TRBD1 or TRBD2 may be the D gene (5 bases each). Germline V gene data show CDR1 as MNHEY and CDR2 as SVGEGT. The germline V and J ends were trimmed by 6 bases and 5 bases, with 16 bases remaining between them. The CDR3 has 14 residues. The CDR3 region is CASRSGARAETQYF. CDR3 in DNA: TGTGCCAGCAGGTCCGGGGCCAGGGCCGAGACCCAGTACTTC.

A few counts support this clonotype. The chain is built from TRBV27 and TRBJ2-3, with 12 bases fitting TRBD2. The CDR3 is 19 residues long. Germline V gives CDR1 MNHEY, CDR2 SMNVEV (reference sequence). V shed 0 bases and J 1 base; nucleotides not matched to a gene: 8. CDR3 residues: CASSLSWLAGGPGTDTQYF. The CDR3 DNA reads TGTGCCAGCAGTTTATCGTGGCTAGCGGGGGGGCCGGGCACAGATACGCAGTATTTT.

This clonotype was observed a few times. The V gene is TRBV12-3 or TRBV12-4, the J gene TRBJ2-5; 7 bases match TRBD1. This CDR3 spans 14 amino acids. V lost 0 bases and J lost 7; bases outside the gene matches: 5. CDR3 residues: CASSLATGEGTQYF. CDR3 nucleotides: TGTGCCAGCAGTTTAGCCACAGGGGAAGGGACCCAGTACTTC.

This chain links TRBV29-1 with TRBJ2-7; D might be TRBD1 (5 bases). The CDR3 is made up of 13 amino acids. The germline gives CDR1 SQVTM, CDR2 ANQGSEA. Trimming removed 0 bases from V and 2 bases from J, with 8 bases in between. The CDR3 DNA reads TGCAGCGTTGAAGAGGACACCCCCTACGAGCAGTACTTC. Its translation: CSVEEDTPYEQYF.